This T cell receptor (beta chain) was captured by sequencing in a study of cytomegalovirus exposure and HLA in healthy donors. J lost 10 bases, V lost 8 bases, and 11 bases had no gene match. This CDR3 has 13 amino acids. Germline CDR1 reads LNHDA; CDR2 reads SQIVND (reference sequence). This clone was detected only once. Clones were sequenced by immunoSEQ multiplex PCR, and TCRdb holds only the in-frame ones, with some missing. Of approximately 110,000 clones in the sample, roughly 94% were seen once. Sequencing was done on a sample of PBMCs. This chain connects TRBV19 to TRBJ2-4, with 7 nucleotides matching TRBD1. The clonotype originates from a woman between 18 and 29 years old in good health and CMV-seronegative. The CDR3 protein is CASRTTGKGIQYF. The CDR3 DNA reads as TGTGCCAGTCGTACGACAGGGAAAGGAATTCAGTACTTC. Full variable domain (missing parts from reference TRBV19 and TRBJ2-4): DGGITQSPKYLFRKEGQNVTLSCEQNLNHDAMYWYRQDPGQGLRLIYYSQIVNDFQKGDIAEGYSVSREKKESFPLTVTSAQKNPTAFYLCASRTTGKGIQYFGAGTRLSVL.